This T cell receptor (beta chain) was retrieved from a study of OX40 agonist ivuxolimab in advanced cancers. With regard to the full study: Ivuxolimab was a fully human IgG2 agonistic monoclonal antibody targeting the costimulatory receptor OX40 (CD134). Intravenous ivuxolimab was administered to patients every 2 weeks at six dose levels: 0.01, 0.1, 0.3, 1.5, 3 and 10 mg/kg. Among the approximately 50 dose-escalation patients, around 20 had hepatocellular carcinoma, roughly 15 melanoma, 9 renal cell carcinoma and 9 head and neck cancer. In the dose-escalation cohort, around four fifths of patients were male, and the mean age was around 60 years with a range of roughly 23 to 90. Prior anti-PD-1, anti-PD-L1 or anti-CTLA-4 therapy was permitted, and checkpoint inhibitors had been received by 30% to 40% of dose-escalation patients. Partial responses were achieved by three dose-escalation patients, of whom one had hepatocellular carcinoma and two had cutaneous melanoma. Peripheral TCRbeta sequencing was intended to test whether TCR sequence diversity was altered and clonal T-cell expansion was caused by ivuxolimab. The paper covers the monotherapy dose-escalation part of the phase I ivuxolimab trial, which included N = 52 patients. On the study overall, not on this receptor specifically: After ivuxolimab, expanded clones were on average more numerous among CD8+ T cells than among CD4+ T cells. The antigen specificity of the clonally expanded peripheral T cells was not determined. Low levels of normalized T-cell clonal expansion were also seen in some patients who did not respond. At doses from 0.1 to 3.0 mg/kg, clonal expansion was seen in both CD4+ and CD8+ blood T cells between baseline and week 6. In partial responders in the 0.1-3.0 mg/kg groups, normalized peripheral clonal expansion was found to be among the lowest, especially among CD8+ T cells.

The trial excluded patients who had a history of autoimmune disease or who were on systemic immunosuppression. Peripheral blood for TCR sequencing was collected from all dose cohorts at baseline, on cycle 4 day 1, and on cycle 7 day 1. Samples came from an open-label, multicenter, first-in-human phase I dose-escalation trial of ivuxolimab. Adults with locally advanced or metastatic melanoma, renal cell, hepatocellular, or head and neck squamous cell carcinoma were enrolled in the trial. CD4+ and CD8+ T cells were sorted separately from peripheral blood before TCR sequencing. About this clone: Its target antigen remains unknown. Base qualities are missing; no much larger clone stands one base away.

The CDR3 covers 19 residues, taking in both the cysteine and the phenylalanine. The CDR3 DNA has 57 bases and is translated from base 1. V loses 6 bases at its end and J loses 0 bases; junction bases beyond the gene matches: 14. The CDR1 and CDR2 encoded by the germline V gene (reference sequence) are LNHDA and SQIVND. To sequence the TCRbeta CDR3 region, genomic DNA was isolated from the sorted cells. TCRbeta CDR3 regions were sequenced using the immunoSEQ Assay. Held by TCRdb, this immuneACCESS table contains in-frame sequences only and omits some clones. Under half of the omission traces to an unresolved V gene where checked; the cause of the rest is unknown. The sample table lists around 40,000 clones, less than 85% of them with a count of one. The top ten clonotypes cover approximately 8.1% of the sample.

The chain links TRBV19 with TRBJ2-2; TRBD1 fits 9 bases in the junction. This sample comprised CD4+ or CD8+ T cells sorted from blood, obtained in a trial of the OX40 agonist ivuxolimab. The sequence was collected from an adult with an advanced solid tumor such as melanoma, head and neck, liver or kidney cancer. The sequenced DNA is TGTGCCAGTAGCCCCGGGACAGGGTCGGGACTCACGAACACCGGGGAGCTGTTTTTT. It translates as CASSPGTGSGLTNTGELFF. The full variable domain, with segments outside the CDR3 supplied by the reference TRBV19 and TRBJ2-2 proteins, appears as DGGITQSPKYLFRKEGQNVTLSCEQNLNHDAMYWYRQDPGQGLRLIYYSQIVNDFQKGDIAEGYSVSREKKESFPLTVTSAQKNPTAFYLCASSPGTGSGLTNTGELFFGEGSRLTVL.